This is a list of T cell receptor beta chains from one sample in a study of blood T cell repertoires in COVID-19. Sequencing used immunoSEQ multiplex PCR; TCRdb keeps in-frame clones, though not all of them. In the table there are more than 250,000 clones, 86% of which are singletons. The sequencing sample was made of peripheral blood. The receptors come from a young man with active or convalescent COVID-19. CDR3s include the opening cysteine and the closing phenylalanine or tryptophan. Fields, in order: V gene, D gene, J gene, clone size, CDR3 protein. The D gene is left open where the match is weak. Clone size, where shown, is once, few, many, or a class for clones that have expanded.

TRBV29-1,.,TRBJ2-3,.,CSVAEVTDTQYF
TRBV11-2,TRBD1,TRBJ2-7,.,CASSLGQGAAEQYF
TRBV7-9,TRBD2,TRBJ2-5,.,CASSLDTSGQETQYF
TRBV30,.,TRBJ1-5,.,CAWSVTGMDQPQHF
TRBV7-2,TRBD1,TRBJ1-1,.,CASSLVGQGAGEAFF
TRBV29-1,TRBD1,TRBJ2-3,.,CSVETTGPDTQYF
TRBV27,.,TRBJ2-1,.,CASSGSYNEQFF
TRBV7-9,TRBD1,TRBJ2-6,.,CASSLRGQPHSGANVLTF
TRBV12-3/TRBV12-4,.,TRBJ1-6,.,CASSYFRSPLHF
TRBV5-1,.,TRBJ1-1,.,CASSLGDTEAFF
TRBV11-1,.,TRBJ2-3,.,CASSFSGSDTQYF
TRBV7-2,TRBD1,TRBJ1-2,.,CASSSRGLSGQGAYGYTF
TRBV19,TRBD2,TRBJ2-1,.,CASSIVWREGRKNEQFF
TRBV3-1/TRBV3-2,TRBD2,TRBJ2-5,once,CASSQVLSGIQETQYF
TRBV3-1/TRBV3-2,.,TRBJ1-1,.,CASSLRGGGTEAFF
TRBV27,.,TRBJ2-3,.,CASSLQRSTDTQYF
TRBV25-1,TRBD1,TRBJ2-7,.,CASIAGTGFYEQYF
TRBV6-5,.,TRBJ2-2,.,CASSYQRQTGELFF
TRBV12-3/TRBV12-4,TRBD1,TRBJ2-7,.,CASSRTGTYEQYF
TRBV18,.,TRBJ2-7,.,CASSFGYEQYF
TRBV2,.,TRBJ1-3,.,CASKGGGNTIYF
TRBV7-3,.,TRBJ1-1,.,CASSLRADTEAFF